The 12 T cell receptor beta chains listed next were all sequenced from one sample in a study of T-cell reconstitution after alpha-beta-depleted transplantation in children. Library preparation (for TCRbeta) was performed with unique molecular identifiers. TCRdb itself ran the PCR reads through MiXCR, one entry per CDR3 protein. Of some 600,000 distinct CDR3 sequences detected, around 17% appear once; the ten largest clones hold about 1.1%. This specimen was PBMCs from the stem cell graft donor, taken from the stem cell graft. These receptors were collected from a human donor who donated a stem cell graft to a child with acute myeloid leukemia.

A few counts support this clonotype. J is TRBJ2-7 and V is TRBV11-2; 7 positions agree with TRBD1. V lost 4 bases and J lost 2; bases outside the gene matches: 5. Germline V gene data show CDR1 as SGHAT and CDR2 as FQNNGV. This CDR3 is 14 amino acids long. The CDR3 reads CASSSTGVPYEQYV. The CDR3 region has the DNA TGTGCCAGCAGCTCCACAGGGGTTCCCTACGAGCAGTACGTC.

There are many counts of this clonotype. The chain is built from TRBV29-1 and TRBJ2-2; the D is unclear. The germline V gene encodes CDR1 SQVTM and CDR2 ANQGSEA. Trimming took 7 bases from V and 3 from J, leaving 9 bases between them. CDR3 length: 12 residues. This chain's CDR3 is CSAAVDTGELFF. As DNA, the CDR3 is TGCAGCGCCGCCGTGGACACCGGGGAGCTGTTTTTT.

This clonotype was observed a handful of times. This rearrangement joins TRBV20-1 to TRBJ2-7; 12 bases map to TRBD2. Germline assignment: CDR1 DFQATT and CDR2 SNEGSKA (reference sequence). The V gene end was trimmed by 6 bases and the J gene end by 1 base; junction bases not matched to a gene: 7. CDR3 length: 15 amino acids. CDR3 coding DNA: TGCAGTGCCACATCCGGGACTAGCGGGTCCTACGAGCAGTACTTC. Encoded protein: CSATSGTSGSYEQYF.

There are a few counts of this clonotype. The chain combines TRBV3-1 with TRBJ1-4; D gene uncertain. The ends were cut back, 4 bases at V and 8 bases at J, with 14 bases in the middle. Germline V gives CDR1 LGHDT, CDR2 YNNKEL (reference sequence). The CDR3 consists of 14 residues. CDR3 nucleotide sequence: TGTGCCAGCAGCCCGGGCCCTACACCCGAAAAACTGTTTTTT. Protein product: CASSPGPTPEKLFF.

This clonotype has only a few counts. The chain uses TRBV4-3 and TRBJ1-2, with D possibly matching TRBD1 (5 bases). V was cut by 0 bases and J by 4 bases, with 12 bases left in between. CDR3 length: 15 residues. CDR1 is LGHNA and CDR2 is YSLEER in the germline V gene. CDR3 in amino acids: CASSQDGQGFYGYTF. The CDR3 coding sequence is TGCGCCAGCAGCCAAGATGGCCAGGGTTTCTATGGCTACACCTTC.

This clonotype was seen many times. V gene TRBV7-3 combines with J gene TRBJ1-1; D perhaps matches TRBD1 (5 bases). This CDR3 region has 13 residues. V lost 2 bases to trimming and J lost 3 bases, with 7 bases between them. CDR1 is SGHTA and CDR2 is FQGTGA in the germline V gene. In DNA form, the CDR3 reads TGTGCCAGCAGCTTACAACAGGACACTGAAGCTTTCTTT. It encodes CASSLQQDTEAFF.

This clonotype appeared many times. The chain links TRBV12-3 or TRBV12-4 to TRBJ2-3; D gene uncertain. The CDR3 loop spans 14 amino acids. With 3 bases removed from V and 2 bases from J, the gap between germline ends came to 9 bases. The CDR3 sequence is CASSFRPLTDTQYF. Written as DNA, the CDR3 is TGTGCCAGCAGTTTTCGGCCACTCACAGATACGCAGTATTTT.

J is TRBJ2-2 and V is TRBV12-3 or TRBV12-4; maybe TRBD1 (6 bases). The CDR3 sequence is 16 residues long. The germline V and J ends were trimmed by 6 bases and 4 bases, with 18 bases remaining between them. The CDR3 region is CASRSDSLAATGELFF. In DNA form, the CDR3 reads TGTGCCAGCAGATCGGACAGTCTGGCGGCCACCGGGGAGCTGTTTTTT.

This clonotype was observed many times. The rearrangement links TRBV25-1 to TRBJ1-1; 8 bases are a match to TRBD1. CDR1 and CDR2 from the germline V gene are MGHDK and SYGVNS. V lost 5 bases to trimming and J lost 5 bases; unmatched junction nucleotides: 7. This CDR3 is 14 amino acids long. The CDR3: CASSQWTGPTEAFF. The CDR3 DNA reads TGTGCCAGCAGTCAGTGGACAGGGCCTACTGAAGCTTTCTTT.

This clonotype showed up many times. J is TRBJ2-1 and V is TRBV20-1, with 9 nucleotides matching TRBD2. The CDR3 has 19 residues. CDR1 and CDR2 from the germline V gene are DFQATT and SNEGSKA (reference sequence). V was pared by 0 bases and J by 0 bases, with 12 bases of the junction left unmatched. The CDR3: CSARDRRGGRSSSYNEQFF. Written as DNA, the CDR3 is TGCAGTGCTAGAGATAGGCGGGGGGGCAGGTCGAGCTCCTACAATGAGCAGTTCTTC.

The chain links TRBV11-3 to TRBJ2-1, with D unclear. Looked up from germline, CDR1 is SGHNT and CDR2 is YENEEA. The CDR3 totals 13 residues. The DNA for the CDR3 is TGTGCGTCGTCGATGGGTAAATACAATGAGCAGTTCTTC. It translates to CASSMGKYNEQFF.

In its sample, this clonotype was seen many times. One end of the junction fails to match germline, which may point to a read error. The rearrangement uses TRBV12-3 or TRBV12-4 and TRBJ2-5, with D tentatively TRBD2 (6 bases). CDR3 length: 12 amino acids. CDR3: CASSPLGTPGAF. The CDR3 DNA reads as TGTGCCAGCAGTCCCCTCGGGACTCCAGGCGCCTTC.